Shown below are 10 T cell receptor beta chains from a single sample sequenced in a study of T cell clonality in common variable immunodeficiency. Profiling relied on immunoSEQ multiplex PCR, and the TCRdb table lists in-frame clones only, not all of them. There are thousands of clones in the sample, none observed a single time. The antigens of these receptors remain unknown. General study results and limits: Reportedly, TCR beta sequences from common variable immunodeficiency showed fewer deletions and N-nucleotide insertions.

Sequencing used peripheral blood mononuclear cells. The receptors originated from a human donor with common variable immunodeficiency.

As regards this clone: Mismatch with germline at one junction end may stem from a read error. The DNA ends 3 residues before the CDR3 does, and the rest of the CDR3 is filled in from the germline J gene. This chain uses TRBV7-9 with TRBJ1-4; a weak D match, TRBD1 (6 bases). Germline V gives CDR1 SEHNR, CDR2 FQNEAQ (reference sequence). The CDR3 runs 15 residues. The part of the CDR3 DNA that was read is TGTGCCAGCAGCTTAGAGGGGACAACTAAGGAAAAA. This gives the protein CASSLEGTTKEK. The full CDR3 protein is CASSLEGTTKEKLFF.

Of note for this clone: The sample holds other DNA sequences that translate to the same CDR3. CDR3 DNA, as far as it was read: TGTGCCAGCTCACCACCCCAGGGGCAAGAGACC. It codes for CASSPPQGQET. The whole CDR3 protein is CASSPPQGQETQYF. V and J are TRBV18 and TRBJ2-5, with D possibly being TRBD1 (6 bases). Read sequence stops 3 residues before the CDR3 end, and the germline J gene provides the missing end. This CDR3 contains 14 residues. V shed 0 bases and J shed 2 bases, with 7 bases lying between them. Germline V gives CDR1 KGHSH, CDR2 LQKENI. Based on the CDR3 plus reference TRBV18 and TRBJ2-5, the full variable domain is NAGVMQNPRHLVRRRGQEARLRCSPMKGHSHVYWYRQLPEEGLKFMVYLQKENIIDESGMPKERFSAEFPKEGPSILRIQQVVRGDSAAYFCASSPPQGQETQYFGPGTRLLVL.

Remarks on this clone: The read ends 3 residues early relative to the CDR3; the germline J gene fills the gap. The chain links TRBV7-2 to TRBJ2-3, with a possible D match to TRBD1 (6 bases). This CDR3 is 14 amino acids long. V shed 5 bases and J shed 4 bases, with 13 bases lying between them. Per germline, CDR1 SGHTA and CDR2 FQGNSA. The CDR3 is CASSRIQGPDTQYF. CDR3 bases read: TGTGCCAGCAGCCGAATACAGGGTCCAGATACG.

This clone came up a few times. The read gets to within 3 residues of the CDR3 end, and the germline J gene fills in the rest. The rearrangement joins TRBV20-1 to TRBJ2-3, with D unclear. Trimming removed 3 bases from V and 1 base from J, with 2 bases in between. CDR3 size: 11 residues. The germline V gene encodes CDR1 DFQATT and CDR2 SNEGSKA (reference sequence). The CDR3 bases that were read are TGCAGTGCTAGCGGCACAGATACG. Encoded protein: CSASGTDT. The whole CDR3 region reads CSASGTDTQYF.

Incomplete CDR3 DNA: TGTGCCAGCAGCTTAGTTAGCGGGAGGGAGAATGAG. Its protein is CASSLVSGRENE. The entire CDR3 reads CASSLVSGRENEQFF. The chain joins TRBV7-9 to TRBJ2-1, with TRBD2 identical over 11 bases. With the read ending 3 residues before the CDR3 end, the germline J gene is used to fill in that end. The CDR3 has 15 residues. Trimming cost V 1 base and J 7 bases; bases outside gene matches: 3. The germline gives CDR1 SEHNR, CDR2 FQNEAQ (reference sequence).

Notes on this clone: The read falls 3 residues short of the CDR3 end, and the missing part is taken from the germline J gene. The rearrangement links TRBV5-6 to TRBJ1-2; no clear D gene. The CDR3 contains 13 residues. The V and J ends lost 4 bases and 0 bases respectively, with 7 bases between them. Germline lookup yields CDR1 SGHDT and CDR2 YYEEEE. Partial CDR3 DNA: TGTGCCAGCAGCCGGACTCCTAACTATGGC. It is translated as CASSRTPNYG. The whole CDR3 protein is CASSRTPNYGYTF.

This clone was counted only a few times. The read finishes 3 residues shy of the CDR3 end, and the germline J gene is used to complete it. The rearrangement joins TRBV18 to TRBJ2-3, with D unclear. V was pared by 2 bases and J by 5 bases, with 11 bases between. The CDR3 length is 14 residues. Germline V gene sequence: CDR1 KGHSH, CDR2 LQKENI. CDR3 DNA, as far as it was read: TGTGCCAGCTCACCAGCGGCAGAAGAAGATACG. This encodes CASSPAAEEDT. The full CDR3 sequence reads CASSPAAEEDTQYF.

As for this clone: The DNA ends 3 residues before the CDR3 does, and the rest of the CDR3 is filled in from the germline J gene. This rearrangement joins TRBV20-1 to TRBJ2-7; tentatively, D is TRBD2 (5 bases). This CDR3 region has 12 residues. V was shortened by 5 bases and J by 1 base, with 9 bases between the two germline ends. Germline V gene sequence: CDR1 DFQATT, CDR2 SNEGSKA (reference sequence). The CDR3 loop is CSAGLASYEQYF. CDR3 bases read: TGCAGTGCTGGGTTAGCGTCCTACGAG.

The chain's CDR3 is CASSPRTGPYEQYF. CDR3 DNA (partial): TGTGCCAGCAGCCCACGGACAGGGCCCTACGAG. V gene TRBV7-2 combines with J gene TRBJ2-7, with 8 bases lining up with TRBD1. The read gets to within 3 residues of the CDR3 end, and the germline J gene fills in the rest. Germline V lookup: CDR1 SGHTA, CDR2 FQGNSA. V dropped 5 bases and J dropped 2; count of bases not matched to a gene: 5. This CDR3 has 14 residues. Looking up the rest from reference TRBV7-2 and TRBJ2-7 gives the full variable domain: GAGVSQSPSNKVTEKGKDVELRCDPISGHTALYWYRQSLGQGLEFLIYFQGNSAPDKSGLPSDRFSAERTGGSVSTLTIQRTQQEDSAVYLCASSPRTGPYEQYFGPGTRLTVT.

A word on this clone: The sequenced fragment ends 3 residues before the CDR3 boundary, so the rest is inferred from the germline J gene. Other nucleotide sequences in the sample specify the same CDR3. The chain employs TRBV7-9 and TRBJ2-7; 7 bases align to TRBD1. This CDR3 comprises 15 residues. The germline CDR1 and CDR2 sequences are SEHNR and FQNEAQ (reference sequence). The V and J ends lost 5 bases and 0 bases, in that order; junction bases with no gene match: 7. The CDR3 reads CASSRGQASSYEQYF. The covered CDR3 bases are TGTGCCAGCAGCAGAGGACAGGCTAGCTCCTACGAG.